These 17 T cell receptor beta chains came from one sample sequenced in a study of neurological immune-mediated disorders. TCRdb reanalysed the 5' RACE reads using MiXCR and keeps one entry per CDR3 protein. The data show over 40,000 distinct CDR3 sequences, just under 6.5% seen once. The sequenced sample consisted of CD4+ T cells from blood. These TCRs come from a woman aged 40 to 55 in good health.

This clonotype appeared many times. This rearrangement joins TRBV6-1 to TRBJ2-1; TRBD2 matches at 8 bases. The germline V gene encodes CDR1 MNHNS and CDR2 SASEGT. This CDR3 region has 15 residues. Unmatched junction bases numbered 11, after V lost 8 bases and J lost 5 bases. The DNA of the CDR3 is TGTGCCAGCCGCGGGTTAGCGGGGAGAAACAATGAGCAGTTCTTC. Its protein product is CASRGLAGRNNEQFF.

This chain links TRBV6-5 with TRBJ2-7, with D maybe TRBD2 (5 bases). CDR3 length equals 15 residues. V was pared by 2 bases and J by 1 base, with 12 bases between. Germline lookup yields CDR1 MNHEY and CDR2 SVGAGI. In DNA form, the CDR3 reads TGTGCCAGCAGTTACAGCCCTAGCTGGTCCTACGAGCAGTACTTC. Translating gives CASSYSPSWSYEQYF.

This sequence joins TRBV20-1 and TRBJ1-1, with unresolved D. This CDR3 spans 14 amino acids. Germline CDR1 and CDR2: DFQATT and SNEGSKA (reference sequence). The V end lost 1 base, the J end lost 0 bases, and 9 bases lay between the germline ends. The CDR3 DNA sequence: TGCAGTGCTAGAGGGGCACGGATGAACACTGAAGCTTTCTTT. As protein: CSARGARMNTEAFF.

This clonotype was counted many times. The gene calls are TRBV5-1 and TRBJ2-5; D unclear. The V end lost 3 bases, the J end lost 2 bases, and 8 bases lay between the germline ends. This CDR3 spans 13 amino acids. Germline values: CDR1 SGHRS, CDR2 YFSETQ. The CDR3 sequence: CASSWYRQETQYF. In DNA, the CDR3 is TGCGCCAGCAGCTGGTACAGACAAGAGACCCAGTACTTC.

This clonotype was picked up many times. This chain links TRBV27 with TRBJ1-1, with D possibly TRBD1 on 5 matching bases. This CDR3 comprises 14 residues. Trimming shortened V by 4 bases and J by 0 bases, and 9 bases separated the two germline ends. The germline gives CDR1 MNHEY, CDR2 SMNVEV (reference sequence). The CDR3 region is CASSWAGLNTEAFF. The CDR3 coding sequence is TGTGCCAGCAGTTGGGCAGGGCTGAACACTGAAGCTTTCTTT.

This clonotype was detected many times. The rearrangement links TRBV21-1 to TRBJ1-1; the DNA was not used to check the table's D call, TRBD1. TRBV21-1 is a pseudogene segment. The CDR3 length is 18 residues. This chain's CDR3 is CASSKFAGDSNMNTEAFF. In nucleotides, the CDR3 is TGTGCCAGCAGCAAATTCGCGGGGGACAGCAACATGAACACTGAAGCTTTCTTT.

In this sample, this clonotype turned up many times. This rearrangement joins TRBV10-3 to TRBJ1-6; D is perhaps TRBD1 (6 bases). Trimming removed 5 bases from V and 8 bases from J, with 13 bases in between. The length of the CDR3 is 14 residues. Germline assignment: CDR1 ENHRY and CDR2 SYGVKD. The CDR3 sequence is CAISPGGGDSPLHF. The CDR3 DNA sequence: TGTGCCATCAGTCCCGGAGGGGGGGATTCACCCCTCCACTTT.

This clonotype was observed many times. This chain links TRBV5-1 with TRBJ1-5, with no clear D. The CDR3 length is 15 residues. The germline V and J ends were trimmed by 2 bases and 9 bases, with 18 bases remaining between them. The germline V gene has CDR1 SGHRS and CDR2 YFSETQ. The CDR3 DNA sequence: TGCGCCAGCAGCTTTATGAAGGAGTTCCCGGTGCCCCAGCATTTT. It is translated as CASSFMKEFPVPQHF.

This clonotype occurred many times. The chain has TRBV7-2 and TRBJ2-7, with D hard to call. Per the germline V gene, CDR1 is SGHTA and CDR2 is FQGNSA. The V and J ends lost 5 bases and 9 bases respectively, with 14 bases between them. The CDR3 totals 12 residues. The CDR3 region has the DNA TGTGCCAGCAGCCCCTCGGAGTCCCGGCAGTACTTC. Protein: CASSPSESRQYF.

This clonotype occurred many times. The rearrangement links TRBV7-9 to TRBJ2-2, with D tentatively TRBD1 (5 bases). Germline V gives CDR1 SEHNR, CDR2 FQNEAQ (reference sequence). Trimming stripped 8 bases from V and 6 bases from J, with 16 bases between. The CDR3 runs to 14 residues. In DNA, the CDR3 is TGTGCCAGCGATAAGGGCAGGGCGTCCGGGGAGCTGTTTTTT. Protein product: CASDKGRASGELFF.

This clonotype was seen at least ten times. The chain has TRBV5-1 and TRBJ2-3, with 10 nucleotides matching TRBD2. CDR3 length: 15 residues. The V and J ends lost 3 bases and 4 bases, in that order; junction bases with no gene match: 5. Germline V CDR1 and CDR2: SGHRS, YFSETQ. The chain's CDR3 is CASSWLAGVADTQYF. CDR3 coding DNA: TGCGCCAGCAGCTGGCTAGCGGGAGTGGCAGATACGCAGTATTTT. Complete variable domain (other parts from reference TRBV5-1 and TRBJ2-3): KAGVTQTPRYLIKTRGQQVTLSCSPISGHRSVSWYQQTPGQGLQFLFEYFSETQRNKGNFPGRFSGRQFSNSRSEMNVSTLELGDSALYLCASSWLAGVADTQYFGPGTRLTVL.

This clonotype was recorded many times. The gene calls are TRBV7-2 and TRBJ1-2; unclear D gene. The length of the CDR3 is 14 residues. The germline V and J ends were trimmed by 0 bases and 2 bases, with 7 bases remaining between them. Germline V gene sequence: CDR1 SGHTA, CDR2 FQGNSA. CDR3 DNA sequence: TGTGCCAGCAGCTTAGCGCGGGGAAACTATGGCTACACCTTC. This gives the protein CASSLARGNYGYTF.

Only a few counts were recorded for this clonotype. The chain is built from TRBV12-3 or TRBV12-4 and TRBJ1-5; possibly TRBD1 for D (5 bases). The length of the CDR3 is 13 residues. V was trimmed by 6 bases and J by 2 bases, leaving 8 bases between them. The CDR3 sequence is CASSLQGNQPQHF. CDR3 DNA sequence: TGTGCCAGCAGCCTACAGGGCAATCAGCCCCAGCATTTT.

This clonotype was seen many times. J is TRBJ2-7 and V is TRBV4-1; 8 bases line up with TRBD1. Germline values: CDR1 MGHRA, CDR2 YSYEKL. The length of the CDR3 is 16 residues. Germline trimming cut 4 bases from V and 3 bases from J; bases unmatched to any gene: 11. The CDR3: CASSPLAGQGIYEQYF. CDR3 coding DNA: TGCGCCAGCAGCCCTCTTGCCGGACAGGGCATCTACGAGCAGTACTTC.

This clonotype was counted many times. This rearrangement joins TRBV6-5 to TRBJ2-1, with D maybe TRBD2 (6 bases). Trimming stripped 0 bases from V and 15 bases from J, with 9 bases between. The V gene's germline CDR1 is MNHEY and CDR2 SVGAGI. The CDR3 has 11 amino acids. CDR3 loop: CASSYSGGWFF. The DNA of the CDR3 is TGTGCCAGCAGTTACTCTGGGGGGTGGTTCTTC.

In this sample, this clonotype turned up many times. The V and J genes are TRBV4-2 and TRBJ1-1; D is perhaps TRBD1 (5 bases). Germline loops: CDR1 LGHNA, CDR2 YNFKEQ. This CDR3 spans 15 amino acids. Between the trimmed V and J ends, which lost 0 bases and 10 bases, there was a span of 18 bases. In DNA form, the CDR3 reads TGTGCCAGCAGCCAAGATTCCGGGACCAACAGTGGAGCTTTCTTT. Residues: CASSQDSGTNSGAFF.

The chain carries TRBV6-6 and TRBJ2-5; D is possibly TRBD1 (6 bases). CDR3 size: 15 residues. V lost 5 bases to trimming and J lost 2 bases, with 15 bases between them. Germline V CDR1 and CDR2: MNHNY, SVGAGI (reference sequence). The CDR3 reads CASSPQGQLQETQYF. CDR3 in DNA: TGTGCCAGCAGTCCTCAAGGACAGCTTCAAGAGACCCAGTACTTC.